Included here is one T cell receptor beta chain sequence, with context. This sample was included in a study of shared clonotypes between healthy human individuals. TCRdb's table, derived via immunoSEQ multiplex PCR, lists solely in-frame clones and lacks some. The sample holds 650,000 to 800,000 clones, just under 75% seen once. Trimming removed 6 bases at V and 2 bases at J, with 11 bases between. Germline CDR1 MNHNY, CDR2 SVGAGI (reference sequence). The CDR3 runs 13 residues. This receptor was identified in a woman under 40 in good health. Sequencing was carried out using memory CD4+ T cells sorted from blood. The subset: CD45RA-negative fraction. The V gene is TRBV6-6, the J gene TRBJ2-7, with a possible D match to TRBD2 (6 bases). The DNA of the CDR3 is TGTGCCAGCAGCCGGGAGTCGACCTACGAGCAGTACTTC. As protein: CASSRESTYEQYF.